This T cell receptor beta chain was sequenced in a study of blood T cell repertoires in COVID-19. Turning to the study itself: Nucleic acid was either cDNA or gDNA, and it came from T cells, B-cell-depleted T cells, or PBMCs.

The length of the CDR3 is 14 residues. V lost 0 bases, J lost 9 bases, and 12 bases lay in between. Germline V gene lookup returns CDR1 LGHNA and CDR2 YSLEER. Authors' data handling: By means of reference gene primer amplification, nucleated cell counts were estimated. Repertoires were generated with immunoSEQ multiplex PCR, while TCRdb's copy carries only in-frame clones and drops some. That table supplies the V and J calls and clone size; D and trimming were determined from the DNA. The table lists about 190,000 clones, around nine tenths of them singletons. The sequence was collected from a man in his 70s with active or convalescent COVID-19. The V and J genes are TRBV4-3 and TRBJ2-1; D call uncertain. Sequencing input: peripheral blood. The CDR3 spells CASSQDRSFGEQFF. CDR3 nucleotides: TGCGCCAGCAGCCAAGACAGGTCTTTTGGTGAGCAGTTCTTC.